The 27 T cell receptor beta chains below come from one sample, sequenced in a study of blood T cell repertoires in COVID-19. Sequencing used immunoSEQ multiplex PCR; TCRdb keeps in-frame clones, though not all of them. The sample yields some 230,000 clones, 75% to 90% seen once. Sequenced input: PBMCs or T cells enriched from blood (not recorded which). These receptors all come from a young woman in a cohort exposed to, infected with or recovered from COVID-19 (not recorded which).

The CDR3 sequence is CASSYNHRGGNTIYF. The DNA of the CDR3 is TGTGCCAGCAGTTACAACCACAGGGGTGGAAACACCATATATTTT. The V and J genes are TRBV6-5 and TRBJ1-3, with TRBD1 identical over 7 bases. The CDR3 spans 15 residues. V trimming: 2 bases; J trimming: 3 bases; junction bases outside the gene matches: 4. CDR1 and CDR2 (germline): MNHEY, SVGAGI.

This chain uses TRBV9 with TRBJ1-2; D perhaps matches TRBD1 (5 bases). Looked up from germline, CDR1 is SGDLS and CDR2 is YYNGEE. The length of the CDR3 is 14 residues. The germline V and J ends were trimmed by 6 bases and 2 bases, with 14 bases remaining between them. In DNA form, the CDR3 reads TGTGCCAGCACCCTCGGGGGAGGGAACTATGGCTACACCTTC. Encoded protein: CASTLGGGNYGYTF.

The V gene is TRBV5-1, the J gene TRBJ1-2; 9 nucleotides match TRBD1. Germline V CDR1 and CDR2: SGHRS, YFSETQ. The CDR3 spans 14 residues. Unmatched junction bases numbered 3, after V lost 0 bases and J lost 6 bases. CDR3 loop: CASSLETGGHGYTF. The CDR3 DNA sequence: TGCGCCAGCAGCTTGGAGACAGGGGGACATGGCTACACCTTC.

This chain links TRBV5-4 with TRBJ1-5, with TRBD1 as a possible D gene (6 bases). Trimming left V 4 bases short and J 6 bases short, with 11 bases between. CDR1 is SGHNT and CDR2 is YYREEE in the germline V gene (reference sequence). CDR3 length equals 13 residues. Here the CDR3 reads CASSMMGAQPQHF. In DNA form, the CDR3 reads TGTGCCAGCAGCATGATGGGGGCTCAGCCCCAGCATTTT.

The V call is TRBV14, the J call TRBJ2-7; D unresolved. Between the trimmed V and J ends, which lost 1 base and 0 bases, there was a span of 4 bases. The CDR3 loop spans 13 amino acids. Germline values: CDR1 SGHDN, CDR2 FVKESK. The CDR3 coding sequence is TGTGCCAGCAGCCAAGGCGGCTCCTACGAGCAGTACTTC. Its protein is CASSQGGSYEQYF.

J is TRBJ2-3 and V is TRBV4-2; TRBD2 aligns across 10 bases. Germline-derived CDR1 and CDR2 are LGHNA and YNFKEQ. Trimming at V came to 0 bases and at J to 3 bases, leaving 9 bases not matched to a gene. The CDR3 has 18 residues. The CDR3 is CASSQDSGAAGGTDTQYF. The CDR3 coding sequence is TGTGCCAGCAGCCAAGATAGCGGGGCAGCGGGAGGGACAGATACGCAGTATTTT.

In DNA form, the CDR3 reads TGTGCCAGCTCACCCGGACAGGGGAGCAACTTACCGAAAAAACTGTTTTTT. This codes for CASSPGQGSNLPKKLFF. The J gene is TRBJ1-4, the V gene TRBV18; 9 bases agree with TRBD1. Germline lookup yields CDR1 KGHSH and CDR2 LQKENI. CDR3 length: 17 amino acids. The V segment lost 3 bases and the J segment 9 bases; nucleotides outside the gene matches: 14.

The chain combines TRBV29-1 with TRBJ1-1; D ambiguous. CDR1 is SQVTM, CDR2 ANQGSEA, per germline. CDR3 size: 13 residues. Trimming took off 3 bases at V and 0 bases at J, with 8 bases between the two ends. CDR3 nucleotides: TGCAGCGTTGAGGGCAGCATGAACACTGAAGCTTTCTTT. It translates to CSVEGSMNTEAFF. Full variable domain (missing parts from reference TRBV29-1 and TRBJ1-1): SAVISQKPSRDICQRGTSLTIQCQVDSQVTMMFWYRQQPGQSLTLIATANQGSEATYESGFVIDKFPISRPNLTFSTLTVSNMSPEDSSIYLCSVEGSMNTEAFFGQGTRLTVV.

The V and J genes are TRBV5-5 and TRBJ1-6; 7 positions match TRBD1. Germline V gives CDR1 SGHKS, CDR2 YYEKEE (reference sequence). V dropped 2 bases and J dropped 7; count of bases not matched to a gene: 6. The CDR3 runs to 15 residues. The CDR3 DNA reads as TGTGCCAGCAGCTTAACTGGGACAGAAAATTCACCCCTCCACTTT. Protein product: CASSLTGTENSPLHF.

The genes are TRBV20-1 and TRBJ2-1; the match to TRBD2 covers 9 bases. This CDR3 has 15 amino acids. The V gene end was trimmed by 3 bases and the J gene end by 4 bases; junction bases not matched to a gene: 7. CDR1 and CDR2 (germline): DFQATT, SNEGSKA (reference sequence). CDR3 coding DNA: TGCAGTGCTAGTCGGCTAGCGGGACTATACAATGAGCAGTTCTTC. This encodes CSASRLAGLYNEQFF.

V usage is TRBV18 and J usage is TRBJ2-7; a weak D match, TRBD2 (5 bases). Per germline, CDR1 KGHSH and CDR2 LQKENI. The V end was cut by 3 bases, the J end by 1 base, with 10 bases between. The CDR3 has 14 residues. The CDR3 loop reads CASSPDGVSYEQYF. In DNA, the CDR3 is TGTGCCAGCTCACCGGACGGGGTTTCCTACGAGCAGTACTTC.

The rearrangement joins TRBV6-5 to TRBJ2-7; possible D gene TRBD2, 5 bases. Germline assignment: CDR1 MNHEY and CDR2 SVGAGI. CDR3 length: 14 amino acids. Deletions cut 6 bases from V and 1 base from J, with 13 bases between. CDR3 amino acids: CASRPGGGSYEQYF. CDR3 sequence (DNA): TGTGCCAGCAGACCCGGAGGAGGTTCCTACGAGCAGTACTTC.

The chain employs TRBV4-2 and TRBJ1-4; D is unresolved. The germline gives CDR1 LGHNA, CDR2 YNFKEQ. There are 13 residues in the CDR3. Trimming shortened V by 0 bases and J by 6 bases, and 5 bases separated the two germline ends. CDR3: CASSQEADEKLFF. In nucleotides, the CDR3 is TGTGCCAGCAGCCAAGAGGCCGATGAAAAACTGTTTTTT.

The CDR3 region is CASSFRQANNYGYTF. CDR3 in DNA: TGTGCCAGCAGTTTTCGGCAGGCGAATAACTATGGCTACACCTTC. This chain connects TRBV27 to TRBJ1-2; unclear D gene. There are 15 residues in the CDR3. V lost 3 bases, J lost 1 base, and 12 bases lay in between. Germline CDR1 MNHEY, CDR2 SMNVEV (reference sequence).

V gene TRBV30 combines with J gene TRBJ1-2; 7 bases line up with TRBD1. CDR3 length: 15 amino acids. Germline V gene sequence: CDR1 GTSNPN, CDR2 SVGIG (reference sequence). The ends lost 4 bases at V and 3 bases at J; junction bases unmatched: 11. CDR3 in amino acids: CAWTTGTDSYYGYTF. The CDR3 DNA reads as TGTGCCTGGACAACGGGGACAGACTCCTACTATGGCTACACCTTC.

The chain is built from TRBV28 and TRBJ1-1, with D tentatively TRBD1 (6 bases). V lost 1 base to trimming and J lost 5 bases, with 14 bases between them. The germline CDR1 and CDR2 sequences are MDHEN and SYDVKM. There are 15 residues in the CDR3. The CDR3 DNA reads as TGTGCCAGCAGTTTATCAGGCAGGGGTCTTACTGAAGCTTTCTTT. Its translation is CASSLSGRGLTEAFF. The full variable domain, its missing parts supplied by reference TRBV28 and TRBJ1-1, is DVKVTQSSRYLVKRTGEKVFLECVQDMDHENMFWYRQDPGLGLRLIYFSYDVKMKEKGDIPEGYSVSREKKERFSLILESASTNQTSMYLCASSLSGRGLTEAFFGQGTRLTVV.

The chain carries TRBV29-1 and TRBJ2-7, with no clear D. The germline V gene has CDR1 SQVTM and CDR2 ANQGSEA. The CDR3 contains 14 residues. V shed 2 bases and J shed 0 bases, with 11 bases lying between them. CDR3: CSVEFPGYSYEQYF. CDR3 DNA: TGCAGCGTTGAATTTCCCGGTTACTCCTACGAGCAGTACTTC.

The CDR3 here is CAWSTGLSEQYF. Here the CDR3 DNA reads TGTGCCTGGAGCACAGGTCTCTCTGAGCAGTACTTC. This sequence joins TRBV30 and TRBJ2-7; D perhaps matches TRBD1 (5 bases). This CDR3 contains 12 residues. Germline V lookup: CDR1 GTSNPN, CDR2 SVGIG (reference sequence). V was cut by 3 bases and J by 7 bases, with 13 bases left in between.

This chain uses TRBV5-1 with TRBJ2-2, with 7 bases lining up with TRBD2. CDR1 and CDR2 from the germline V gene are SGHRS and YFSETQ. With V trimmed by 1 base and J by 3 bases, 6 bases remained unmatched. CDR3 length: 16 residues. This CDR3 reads CASSLFWGGDTGELFF. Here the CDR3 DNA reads TGCGCCAGCAGCTTGTTTTGGGGGGGAGACACCGGGGAGCTGTTTTTT. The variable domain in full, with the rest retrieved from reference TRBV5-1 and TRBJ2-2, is KAGVTQTPRYLIKTRGQQVTLSCSPISGHRSVSWYQQTPGQGLQFLFEYFSETQRNKGNFPGRFSGRQFSNSRSEMNVSTLELGDSALYLCASSLFWGGDTGELFFGEGSRLTVL.

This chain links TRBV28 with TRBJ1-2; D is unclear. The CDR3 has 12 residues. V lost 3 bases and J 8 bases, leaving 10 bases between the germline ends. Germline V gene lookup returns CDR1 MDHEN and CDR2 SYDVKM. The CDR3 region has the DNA TGTGCCAGCAGTTTTGAAGACTTCGGCTACACCTTC. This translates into CASSFEDFGYTF.

DNA of the CDR3: TGTGCCAGCAGCCCCGAGGGCAGGGGTGTTGGGGGCTCTGGGGCCAACGTCCTGACTTTC. Residues: CASSPEGRGVGGSGANVLTF. V usage is TRBV7-8 and J usage is TRBJ2-6, with D perhaps matching TRBD1 (6 bases). There are 20 residues in the CDR3. V lost 5 bases and J 0 bases, leaving 23 bases between the germline ends. Per the germline V gene, CDR1 is SGHVS and CDR2 is FQNEAQ.

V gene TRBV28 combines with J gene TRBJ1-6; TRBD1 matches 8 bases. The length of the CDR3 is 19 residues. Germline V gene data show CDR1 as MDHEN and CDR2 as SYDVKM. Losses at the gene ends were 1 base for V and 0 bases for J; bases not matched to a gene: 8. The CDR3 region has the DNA TGTGCCAGCAGTTTATCGCTGGGCACAGGGGGCTCCTATAATTCACCCCTCCACTTT. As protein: CASSLSLGTGGSYNSPLHF.

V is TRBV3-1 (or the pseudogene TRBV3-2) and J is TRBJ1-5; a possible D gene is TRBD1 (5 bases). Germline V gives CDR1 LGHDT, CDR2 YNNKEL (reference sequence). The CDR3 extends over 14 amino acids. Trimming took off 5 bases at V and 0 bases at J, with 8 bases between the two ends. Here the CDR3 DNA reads TGTGCCAGCAGCTCGGGGGGTAGCAATCAGCCCCAGCATTTT. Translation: CASSSGGSNQPQHF.

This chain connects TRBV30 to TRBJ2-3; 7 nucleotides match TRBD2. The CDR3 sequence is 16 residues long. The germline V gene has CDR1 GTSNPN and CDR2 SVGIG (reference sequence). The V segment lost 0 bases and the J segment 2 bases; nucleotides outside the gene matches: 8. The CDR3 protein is CAWSVHKRGFTDTQYF. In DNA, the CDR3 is TGTGCCTGGAGTGTACATAAGCGGGGTTTCACAGATACGCAGTATTTT. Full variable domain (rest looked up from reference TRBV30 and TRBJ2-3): SQTIHQWPATLVQPVGSPLSLECTVEGTSNPNLYWYRQAAGRGLQLLFYSVGIGQISSEVPQNLSASRPQDRQFILSSKKLLLSDSGFYLCAWSVHKRGFTDTQYFGPGTRLTVL.

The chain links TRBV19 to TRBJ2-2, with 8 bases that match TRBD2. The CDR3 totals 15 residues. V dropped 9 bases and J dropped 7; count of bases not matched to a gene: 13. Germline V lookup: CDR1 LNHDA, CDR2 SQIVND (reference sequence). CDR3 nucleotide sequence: TGTGCCAGCCGTACTGGAACGGGAGGGAGCGGGGAGCTGTTTTTT. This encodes CASRTGTGGSGELFF.

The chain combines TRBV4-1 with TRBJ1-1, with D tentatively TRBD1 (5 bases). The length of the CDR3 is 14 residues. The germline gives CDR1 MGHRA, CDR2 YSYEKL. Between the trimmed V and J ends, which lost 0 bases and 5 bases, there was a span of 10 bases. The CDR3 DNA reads TGCGCCAGCAGCCAAGATCAGGGCGATACTGAAGCTTTCTTT. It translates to CASSQDQGDTEAFF.

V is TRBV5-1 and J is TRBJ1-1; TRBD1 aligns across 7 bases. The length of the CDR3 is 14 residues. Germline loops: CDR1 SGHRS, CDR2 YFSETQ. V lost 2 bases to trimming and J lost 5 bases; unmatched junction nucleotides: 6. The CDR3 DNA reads TGCGCCAGCAGCTTAGCAGGGGGTCGTACTGAAGCTTTCTTT. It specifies CASSLAGGRTEAFF.